These T cell receptor beta chains were read from a single sample in a study of tumor-infiltrating lymphocytes in primary liver carcinoma. TCRdb called the multiplex PCR reads again in MiXCR, with one record for every CDR3 protein. This sample has 150,000 to 200,000 distinct CDR3 sequences, with about 55% found just once. Sequencing input: peripheral blood. The origin of the receptors is a middle-aged man with primary liver carcinoma and hepatitis B virus infection. Both conserved end residues are part of each CDR3. D genes are given only for firm matches. Some rows have no size entry. The others give once, few or many, or a class for an expanded clone.

d_call,v_call,clone_size,j_call,cdr3_nt,cdr3_aa
TRBD1,TRBV28,few,TRBJ2-4,TGTGCCAGTAGGGGACAGGGAGTAAATATTCAGTACTTC,CASRGQGVNIQYF
-,TRBV5-4,few,TRBJ2-3,TGTGCCAGCAGCCCCTTTGGACCTACAGATACGCAGTATTTT,CASSPFGPTDTQYF
TRBD2,TRBV11-2,many,TRBJ2-5,TGTGCCAGCAGCTCCCCCTTAAGCGGGAGGGGGCAAGAGACCCAGTACTTC,CASSSPLSGRGQETQYF
-,TRBV11-2,-,TRBJ1-5,TGTGCCAGCAACTCAGGGTTAGATCAGCCCCAGCATTTT,CASNSGLDQPQHF
-,TRBV12-3/TRBV12-4,-,TRBJ2-7,TGTGCCAGCAGTGTGGGACCGCCCGAGCAGTACTTC,CASSVGPPEQYF
-,TRBV6-1,-,TRBJ1-1,TGTGCCAGCAGTATCCGCGCAGCTGAAGCTTTCTTT,CASSIRAAEAFF
TRBD2,TRBV10-3,-,TRBJ2-3,TGTGCCATCAGTATTGGGACTAGCGGGAGTTCAGATACGCAGTATTTT,CAISIGTSGSSDTQYF
-,TRBV10-3,few,TRBJ1-1,TGTGCCATCAATATGGACGGACACACTGAAGCTTTCTTT,CAINMDGHTEAFF
-,TRBV28,-,TRBJ2-7,TGTGCCAGCAGTCCCCTACAGGAGTCCTACGAGCAGTACTTC,CASSPLQESYEQYF
TRBD2,TRBV11-2,many,TRBJ2-5,TGTGCCAGCAGACATACCATAGGACTAGCGGGCCAGGGGGGAGAGACCCAGTACTTC,CASRHTIGLAGQGGETQYF
-,TRBV29-1,many,TRBJ2-1,TGCAGCGTCGACCTCGCCGCTTCGAATGAGCAGTTCTTC,CSVDLAASNEQFF
-,TRBV9,-,TRBJ2-1,TGTGCCAGCAGCCCCCATAAGGGAACGTACAATGAGCAGTTCTTC,CASSPHKGTYNEQFF
TRBD1,TRBV11-2,many,TRBJ2-1,TGTGCCAGCAGCTTACGTGGACAGGGGTCGGGGAATGAGCAGTTCTTC,CASSLRGQGSGNEQFF
TRBD1,TRBV6-6,-,TRBJ2-7,TGTGCCAGCAGTGCAGGGGGCAAGTACGAGCAGTACTTC,CASSAGGKYEQYF
-,TRBV11-1,-,TRBJ2-1,TGTGCCAGTATCCCCTACAGGGGACTTTACAATGAGCAGTTCTTC,CASIPYRGLYNEQFF
TRBD1,TRBV6-5,-,TRBJ1-1,TGTGCGAGCAGATTCCTCGACAGGGCTTCTGAAGCTTTCTTT,CASRFLDRASEAFF
TRBD2,TRBV6-5,once,TRBJ2-5,TGTGCCAGCAGTTACGGGACGGGAGGGACGTCCCAGTACTTC,CASSYGTGGTSQYF
-,TRBV11-1,few,TRBJ2-1,TGTGCCAGCACCCCAGATATGGGCACATCCTATGAGCAGTTCTTC,CASTPDMGTSYEQFF
-,TRBV6-2/TRBV6-3,few,TRBJ1-4,TGTGCCAGCAGTTGGGGAGAAGATAATGAAAAACTGTTTTTT,CASSWGEDNEKLFF
TRBD2,TRBV7-9,-,TRBJ2-7,TGTGCCAGCAGTTCTGATCCCGAGACTAGCGGGAGCTACGAGCAGTACTTC,CASSSDPETSGSYEQYF
-,TRBV5-1,-,TRBJ2-5,TGCGCCAGCAGCCTGCCCCTCCAAGAGACCCAGTACTTC,CASSLPLQETQYF
-,TRBV29-1,many,TRBJ2-3,TGCAGCGCTTCCCCAGAGGGAGATACGCAGTATTTT,CSASPEGDTQYF
-,TRBV28,once,TRBJ2-7,TGTGCCAGCAGTTTAAGAGGGTACGATCAGTACTTC,CASSLRGYDQYF
-,TRBV11-2,-,TRBJ1-5,TGTGCCAGCAGCTTTCCGCGGCGGCCCCAGCATTTT,CASSFPRRPQHF
-,TRBV29-1,many,TRBJ2-5,TGCAGCGTTGAGGAGGGTGCCCAAGAGACCCAGTACTTC,CSVEEGAQETQYF
-,TRBV11-2,-,TRBJ2-7,TGCGCCAGCAGCCACCCCGGGGACATCTACGAGCAGTACTTC,CASSHPGDIYEQYF
-,TRBV5-5,-,TRBJ1-1,TGTGCCAGCAGCTTGCAGTCGCAGGGTTGGGGAATAGGAGCTGAAGCTTTCTTT,CASSLQSQGWGIGAEAFF
-,TRBV10-2,few,TRBJ1-5,TGCGCCAGCAGTGGTAGGGGGGTCAATCAGCCCCAGCATTTT,CASSGRGVNQPQHF
-,TRBV11-2,-,TRBJ2-7,TGTGCCAGCAGCTTACTAGCGAGAGGCTACGAGCAGTACTTC,CASSLLARGYEQYF
-,TRBV5-6,many,TRBJ2-2,TGTGCCAGCAGCTTGGACAGGGTGTTGTTCACCGGGGAGCTGTTTTTT,CASSLDRVLFTGELFF
-,TRBV7-9,-,TRBJ1-1,TGTGCCAGCAGCTTAGGTTCCAACATTGAAGCTTCCTTT,CASSLGSNIEASF
-,TRBV14,few,TRBJ2-5,TGTGCCAGCAGCCAGAAGGAGACCCAGTACTTC,CASSQKETQYF